These 3 T cell receptor beta chains were all obtained from the same sample, sequenced in a study of T cells in Graves' hyperthyroidism and ophthalmopathy. Amplification of TCR beta CDR3 regions was performed using RNA transcripts as template. The HTBI primer set was used in a first-round RT-PCR of the TCR CDR3. TCRdb re-called the multiplex PCR reads through MiXCR, storing one row per CDR3 protein. The sample lists over 250,000 distinct CDR3 sequences, 25% to 30% occurring once. Sequenced material: blood. Receptors were obtained from a man aged 35 to 55 with Graves' hyperthyroidism that later progressed to Graves' ophthalmopathy.

There are many counts of this clonotype. The V and J genes are TRBV9 and TRBJ2-5; possibly TRBD2 for D (5 bases). Germline CDR1 and CDR2: SGDLS and YYNGEE. There are 14 residues in the CDR3. V lost 3 bases to trimming and J lost 0 bases, with 9 bases between them. The CDR3 nucleotides read TGTGCCAGCAGCGCTTCCGGGGACCAAGAGACCCAGTACTTC. This codes for CASSASGDQETQYF.

This rearrangement joins TRBV20-1 to TRBJ2-5, with 13 bases matching TRBD2. Germline values: CDR1 DFQATT, CDR2 SNEGSKA (reference sequence). This CDR3 is built from 15 residues. After removal of 6 bases from V and 7 bases from J, the junction contained 11 bases not matched to a gene. CDR3 sequence (DNA): TGCAGTGCGCGGACTAGCGGGAGTATAAGTTCGACCCAGTACTTC. This encodes CSARTSGSISSTQYF.

As for this clonotype: This may come from a read error, since a much larger clone is one base off. The DNA is left out, because the CDR3 cannot be placed on it with certainty; the CDR3 is given as TCRdb lists it. J is TRBJ2-3 and V is TRBV7-2; whether TRBD2, the table's D call, matches the DNA was not checked. The CDR3 is 14 amino acids in total, end residues counted. Germline V gives CDR1 SGHTA, CDR2 FQGNSA. CDR3 sequence reads: CATGWAGGTDTQCF.